A single T cell receptor (beta chain) is shown here with its context. The germline V gene encodes CDR1 LNHDA and CDR2 SQIVND (reference sequence). This CDR3 is built from 13 residues. Trimming cost V 5 bases and J 4 bases, with 11 bases left between them. The repertoire was sequenced with immunoSEQ multiplex PCR; TCRdb's copy has only in-frame clones and lacks some. The table lists 40,000 to 45,000 clones, about nine tenths of them singletons. This sample was included in a study of OX40 agonist ivuxolimab in advanced cancers. This receptor was obtained from an adult with an advanced solid tumor such as melanoma, head and neck, liver or kidney cancer. The J gene is TRBJ1-1, the V gene TRBV19, with D hard to call. The specimen was CD4+ or CD8+ T cells sorted from blood, collected in a trial of the OX40 agonist ivuxolimab. Here the CDR3 DNA reads TGTGCCAGTAGTCAGAGATCGGGCACTGAAGCTTTCTTT. It specifies CASSQRSGTEAFF. Supplemented by reference TRBV19 and TRBJ1-1, the full variable domain reads DGGITQSPKYLFRKEGQNVTLSCEQNLNHDAMYWYRQDPGQGLRLIYYSQIVNDFQKGDIAEGYSVSREKKESFPLTVTSAQKNPTAFYLCASSQRSGTEAFFGQGTRLTVV.